Shown below are 20 T cell receptor beta chains from a single sample sequenced in a study of identical twins. TCRdb independently ran MiXCR on the 5' RACE reads; one entry per CDR3 protein. The sample consists of over 550,000 distinct CDR3 sequences, about 7.6% of them appearing once. The sample was also reused in another study, on yellow fever vaccine responses in identical twins.

The sequenced material came from PBMCs. The receptor set was obtained from a woman in her late teens or twenties in good health.

V and J are TRBV3-1 and TRBJ2-7, with 7 bases that match TRBD1. Unmatched junction bases numbered 7, after V lost 2 bases and J lost 3 bases. Germline CDR1 and CDR2: LGHDT and YNNKEL (reference sequence). CDR3 length equals 15 residues. CDR3 in amino acids: CASSQSLTGIYEQYF. The CDR3 DNA sequence: TGTGCCAGCAGCCAAAGCCTGACAGGGATCTACGAGCAGTACTTC.

This clonotype came up many times. The rearrangement links TRBV7-9 to TRBJ2-2; a weak D match, TRBD2 (5 bases). Germline CDR1 and CDR2: SEHNR and FQNEAQ (reference sequence). With 4 bases removed from V and 0 bases from J, the gap between germline ends came to 9 bases. This CDR3 has 15 amino acids. Here the CDR3 DNA reads TGTGCCAGCAGCTCACGGGGAACGAACACCGGGGAGCTGTTTTTT. Translated: CASSSRGTNTGELFF.

This clonotype has a count of ten or more. In DNA, the CDR3 is TGTGCCAGCAGTTTGGGGTGGGGCAATGAGCAGTTCTTC. This translates into CASSLGWGNEQFF. V usage is TRBV7-2 and J usage is TRBJ2-1; D unresolved. The CDR3 is 13 residues long. Germline lookup yields CDR1 SGHTA and CDR2 FQGNSA. V was cut by 6 bases and J by 6 bases, with 12 bases left in between.

This sequence joins TRBV14 and TRBJ2-3; TRBD1 or TRBD2 may be the D gene (5 bases each). Germline CDR1 reads SGHDN; CDR2 reads FVKESK. There are 15 residues in the CDR3. Trimming left V 0 bases short and J 3 bases short, with 10 bases between. CDR3 protein: CASSQEGTPTDTQYF. As DNA, the CDR3 is TGTGCCAGCAGCCAAGAAGGGACCCCGACAGATACGCAGTATTTT.

At least ten counts were recorded for this clonotype. This chain joins TRBV4-1 and TRBJ2-1; no reliable D call. Germline V CDR1 and CDR2: MGHRA, YSYEKL. V was shortened by 1 base and J by 8 bases, with 3 bases between the two germline ends. The CDR3 contains 11 residues. CDR3 sequence reads: CASSQVYEQFF. CDR3 in DNA: TGCGCCAGCAGCCAAGTCTATGAGCAGTTCTTC.

The V gene is TRBV5-1, the J gene TRBJ2-1; 10 nucleotides line up with TRBD2. Looked up from germline, CDR1 is SGHRS and CDR2 is YFSETQ. The CDR3 has 15 amino acids. V was pared by 0 bases and J by 9 bases, with 6 bases of the junction left unmatched. The CDR3 loop is CASSLVTSGTSEQFF. The CDR3, as DNA: TGCGCCAGCAGCTTGGTCACTAGCGGGACCTCTGAGCAGTTCTTC.

The V gene is TRBV29-1, the J gene TRBJ2-7, with a tentative D call TRBD1 (6 bases). Germline CDR1 reads SQVTM; CDR2 reads ANQGSEA. The CDR3 loop spans 13 amino acids. V was trimmed by 4 bases and J by 4 bases, leaving 14 bases between them. The CDR3 reads CSVVGQKNYEQYF. The CDR3, as DNA: TGCAGCGTTGTAGGACAGAAGAATTACGAGCAGTACTTC.

Only a few counts were recorded for this clonotype. This sequence joins TRBV2 and TRBJ2-5, with D possibly matching TRBD2 (5 bases). CDR3 size: 14 residues. V was trimmed by 5 bases and J by 2 bases, leaving 12 bases between them. Germline CDR1 and CDR2: SNHLY and FYNNEI. CDR3 in amino acids: CASSPHEGQETQYF. The CDR3 DNA follows: TGTGCCAGCAGTCCGCACGAGGGACAAGAGACCCAGTACTTC.

V usage is TRBV27 and J usage is TRBJ2-5, with 7 bases matching TRBD2. The CDR3 length is 15 residues. Germline V gene sequence: CDR1 MNHEY, CDR2 SMNVEV (reference sequence). V trimming: 0 bases; J trimming: 1 base; junction bases outside the gene matches: 2. The CDR3 here is CASSLSPSGQETQYF. The CDR3 nucleotides are TGTGCCAGCAGTTTATCGCCTAGCGGCCAAGAGACCCAGTACTTC.

In this sample, this clonotype turned up a few times. The J gene is TRBJ1-2, the V gene TRBV7-3; D is perhaps TRBD1 (6 bases). V lost 0 bases and J 1 base, leaving 6 bases between the germline ends. The CDR3 runs to 14 residues. Germline CDR1 reads SGHTA; CDR2 reads FQGTGA. The CDR3 sequence is CASSLTGHNYGYTF. The CDR3 DNA follows: TGTGCCAGCAGCTTAACGGGACATAACTATGGCTACACCTTC.

In its sample, this clonotype was seen a few times. The V call is TRBV6-1, the J call TRBJ2-7, with 8 bases aligning to TRBD1. Germline V CDR1 and CDR2: MNHNS, SASEGT. The length of the CDR3 is 17 residues. The V segment lost 0 bases and the J segment 1 base; nucleotides outside the gene matches: 8. CDR3 protein: CASSEADRGTLSYEQYV. CDR3 in DNA: TGTGCCAGCAGTGAAGCCGACAGGGGAACATTATCCTACGAGCAGTACGTC.

The chain couples TRBV6-5 to TRBJ2-1, with TRBD2 identical over 9 bases. The trim removed 0 bases at V and 7 bases at J, leaving 7 bases unmatched. The V gene's germline CDR1 is MNHEY and CDR2 SVGAGI. The CDR3 spans 16 residues. In DNA, the CDR3 is TGTGCCAGCAGTTACTCGGCGGGGGGGCCGAAGAATGAGCAGTTCTTC. Protein: CASSYSAGGPKNEQFF.

This sequence joins TRBV5-1 and TRBJ2-5; D possibly corresponds to TRBD2 (7 bases). With 4 bases removed from V and 4 bases from J, the gap between germline ends came to 23 bases. The CDR3 is 17 amino acids. Germline V lookup: CDR1 SGHRS, CDR2 YFSETQ. DNA for the CDR3: TGCGCCAGCAGCCACAGCCTAGGCGGGGGCTTCGGAGAGACCCAGTACTTC. Its protein is CASSHSLGGGFGETQYF.

This sequence joins TRBV7-9 and TRBJ2-7; maybe TRBD2 (6 bases). The CDR3 loop spans 13 amino acids. Deletions cut 4 bases from V and 6 bases from J, with 13 bases between. Looked up from germline, CDR1 is SEHNR and CDR2 is FQNEAQ (reference sequence). CDR3 loop: CASSWWRAPEQYF. CDR3 DNA: TGTGCCAGCAGCTGGTGGAGGGCCCCCGAGCAGTACTTC.

In its sample, this clonotype was seen many times. The V and J genes are TRBV20-1 and TRBJ2-1; D unclear. V was shortened by 3 bases and J by 3 bases, with 12 bases between the two germline ends. CDR1 and CDR2 from the germline V gene are DFQATT and SNEGSKA (reference sequence). The CDR3 contains 14 residues. The CDR3: CSARSAIGYNEQFF. Here the CDR3 DNA reads TGCAGTGCTAGGAGCGCTATTGGCTACAATGAGCAGTTCTTC.

This clonotype was seen many times. The V gene is TRBV9, the J gene TRBJ2-1; possible D gene TRBD1, 6 bases. V lost 0 bases and J lost 7, with 14 bases in between. The germline gives CDR1 SGDLS, CDR2 YYNGEE. The CDR3 has 15 residues. In DNA, the CDR3 is TGTGCCAGCAGCGTAGGAGGAACAGGGATGAATGAGCAGTTCTTC. Amino acid sequence: CASSVGGTGMNEQFF.

This clonotype was seen many times. This sequence joins TRBV20-1 and TRBJ2-7, with 7 bases aligning to TRBD1. Germline CDR1 is DFQATT and CDR2 is SNEGSKA (reference sequence). This CDR3 has 11 amino acids. V shed 5 bases, J shed 5 bases, and the junction held 3 bases outside the gene matches. CDR3 protein: CSAGQADEQYV. The CDR3 DNA reads TGCAGTGCTGGACAGGCGGACGAGCAGTACGTC.

This clonotype has only a few counts. This chain links TRBV3-1 with TRBJ1-6, with no clear D. Per germline, CDR1 LGHDT and CDR2 YNNKEL (reference sequence). The CDR3 is 17 amino acids. The ends were cut back, 0 bases at V and 1 base at J, with 10 bases in the middle. This CDR3 is CASSQDKAKSYNSPLHF. CDR3 nucleotide sequence: TGTGCCAGCAGCCAAGACAAGGCTAAGTCCTATAATTCACCCCTCCACTTT. Supplemented by reference TRBV3-1 and TRBJ1-6, the full variable domain reads DTAVSQTPKYLVTQMGNDKSIKCEQNLGHDTMYWYKQDSKKFLKIMFSYNNKELIINETVPNRFSPKSPDKAHLNLHINSLELGDSAVYFCASSQDKAKSYNSPLHFGNGTRLTVT.

This clonotype was detected only a few times. The chain is built from TRBV5-1 and TRBJ2-5; 7 nucleotides agree with TRBD2. The V gene end was trimmed by 2 bases and the J gene end by 1 base; junction bases not matched to a gene: 8. CDR3 size: 16 residues. In germline, CDR1 is SGHRS, CDR2 YFSETQ. The CDR3 loop reads CASSFGLAVLQETQYF. The CDR3 DNA follows: TGCGCCAGCAGCTTCGGGCTAGCGGTACTCCAAGAGACCCAGTACTTC.

This clonotype was detected only a few times. The chain joins TRBV2 to TRBJ2-7, with D perhaps matching TRBD1 (6 bases). V was pared by 8 bases and J by 0 bases, with 14 bases between. Per germline, CDR1 SNHLY and CDR2 FYNNEI. The CDR3 sequence is 14 residues long. The CDR3 sequence is CASLMDSSSYEQYV. The CDR3 coding sequence is TGTGCCAGCTTGATGGACAGCAGCTCCTACGAGCAGTACGTC.